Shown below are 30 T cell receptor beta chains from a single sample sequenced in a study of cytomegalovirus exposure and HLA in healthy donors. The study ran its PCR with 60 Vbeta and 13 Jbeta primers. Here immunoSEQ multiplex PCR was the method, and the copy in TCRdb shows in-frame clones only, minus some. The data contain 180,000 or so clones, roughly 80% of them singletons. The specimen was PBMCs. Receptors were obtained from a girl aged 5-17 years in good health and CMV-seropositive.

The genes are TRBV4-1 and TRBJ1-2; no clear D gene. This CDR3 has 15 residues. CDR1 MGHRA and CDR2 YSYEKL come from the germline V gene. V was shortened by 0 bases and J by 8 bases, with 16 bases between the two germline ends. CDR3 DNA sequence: TGCGCCAGCAGCCAAGAGGCGGTGACCATGCGAGGCTACACCTTC. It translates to CASSQEAVTMRGYTF.

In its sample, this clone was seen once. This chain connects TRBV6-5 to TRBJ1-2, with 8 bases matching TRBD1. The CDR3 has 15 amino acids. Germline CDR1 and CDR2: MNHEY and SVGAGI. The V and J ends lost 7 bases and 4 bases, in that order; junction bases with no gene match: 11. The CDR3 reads CASTTDRVSIYGYTF. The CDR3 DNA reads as TGTGCCAGCACTACGGACAGGGTCTCGATCTATGGCTACACCTTC.

The CDR3 DNA sequence: TGTGCCAGCAGTTTAAACGGCGGCCCTGAAGCTTTCTTT. It encodes CASSLNGGPEAFF. The genes are TRBV27 and TRBJ1-1, with no clear D. CDR1 and CDR2 (germline): MNHEY, SMNVEV (reference sequence). Trimming took off 2 bases at V and 6 bases at J, with 10 bases between the two ends. CDR3 length equals 13 residues.

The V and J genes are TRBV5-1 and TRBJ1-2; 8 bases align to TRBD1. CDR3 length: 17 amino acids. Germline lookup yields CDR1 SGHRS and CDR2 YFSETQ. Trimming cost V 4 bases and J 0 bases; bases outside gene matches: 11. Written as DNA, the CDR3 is TGCGCCAGCAGCCTCCAGACAGGGGTCGGTGCTAACTATGGCTACACCTTC. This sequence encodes CASSLQTGVGANYGYTF.

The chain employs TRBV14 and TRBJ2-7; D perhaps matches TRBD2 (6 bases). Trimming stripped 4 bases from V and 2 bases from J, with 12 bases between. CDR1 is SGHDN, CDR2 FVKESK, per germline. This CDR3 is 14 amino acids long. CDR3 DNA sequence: TGTGCCAGCAGCCCGAGCGGGCGGGCCTACGAGCAGTACTTC. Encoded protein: CASSPSGRAYEQYF.

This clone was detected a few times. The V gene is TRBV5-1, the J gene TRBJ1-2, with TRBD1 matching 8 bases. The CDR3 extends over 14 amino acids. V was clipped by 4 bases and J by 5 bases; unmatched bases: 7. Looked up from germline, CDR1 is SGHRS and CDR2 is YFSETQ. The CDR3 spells CASSKETGAYGYTF. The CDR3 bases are TGCGCCAGCAGCAAGGAGACAGGGGCATATGGCTACACCTTC.

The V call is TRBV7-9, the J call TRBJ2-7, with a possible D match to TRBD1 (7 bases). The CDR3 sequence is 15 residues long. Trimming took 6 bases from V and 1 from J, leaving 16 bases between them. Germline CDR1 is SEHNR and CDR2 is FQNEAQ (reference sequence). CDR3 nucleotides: TGTGCCAGCAGTGGCGGGACAGCCTTTTCCTACGAGCAGTACTTC. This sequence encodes CASSGGTAFSYEQYF.

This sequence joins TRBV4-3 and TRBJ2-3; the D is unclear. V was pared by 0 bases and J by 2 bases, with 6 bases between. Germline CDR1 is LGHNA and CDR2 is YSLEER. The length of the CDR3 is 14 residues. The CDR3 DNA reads TGCGCCAGCAGCCAAGATGAGAACACAGATACGCAGTATTTT. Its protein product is CASSQDENTDTQYF.

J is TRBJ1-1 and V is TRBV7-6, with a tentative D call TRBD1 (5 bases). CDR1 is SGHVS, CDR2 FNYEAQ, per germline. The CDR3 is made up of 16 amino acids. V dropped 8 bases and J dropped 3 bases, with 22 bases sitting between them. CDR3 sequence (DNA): TGTGCCAGCCTTAGGGGTGGGGGGAGCGAGGACACTGAAGCTTTCTTT. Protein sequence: CASLRGGGSEDTEAFF.

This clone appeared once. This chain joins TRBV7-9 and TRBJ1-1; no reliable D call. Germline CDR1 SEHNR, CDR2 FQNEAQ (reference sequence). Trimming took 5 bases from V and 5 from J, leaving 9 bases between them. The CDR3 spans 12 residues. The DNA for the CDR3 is TGTGCCAGCAGCCTAGGAGAAACTGAAGCTTTCTTT. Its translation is CASSLGETEAFF.

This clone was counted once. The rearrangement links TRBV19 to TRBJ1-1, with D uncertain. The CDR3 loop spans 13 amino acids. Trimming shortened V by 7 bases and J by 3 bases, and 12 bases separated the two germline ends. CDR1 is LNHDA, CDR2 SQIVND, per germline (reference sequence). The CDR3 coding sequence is TGTGCCAGTATAAGAGGGAGAGACACTGAAGCTTTCTTT. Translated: CASIRGRDTEAFF.

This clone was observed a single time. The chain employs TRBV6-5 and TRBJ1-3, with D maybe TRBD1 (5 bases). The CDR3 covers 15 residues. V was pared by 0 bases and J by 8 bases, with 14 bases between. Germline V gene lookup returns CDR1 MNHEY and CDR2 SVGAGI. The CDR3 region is CASSYSKAGWDTIYF. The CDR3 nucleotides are TGTGCCAGCAGTTACTCGAAGGCAGGGTGGGACACCATATATTTT.

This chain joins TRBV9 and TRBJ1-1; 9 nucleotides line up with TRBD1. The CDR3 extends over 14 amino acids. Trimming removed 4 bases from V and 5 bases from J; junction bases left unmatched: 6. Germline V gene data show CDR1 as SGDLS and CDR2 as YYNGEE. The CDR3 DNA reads TGTGCCAGCAGCTACCGGGACAGGGTAACTGAAGCTTTCTTT. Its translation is CASSYRDRVTEAFF.

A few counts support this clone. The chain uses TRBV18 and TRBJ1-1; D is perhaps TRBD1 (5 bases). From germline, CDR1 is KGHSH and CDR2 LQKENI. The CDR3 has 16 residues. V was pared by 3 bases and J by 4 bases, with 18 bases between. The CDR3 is CASSPRQLRDGTEAFF. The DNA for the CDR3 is TGTGCCAGCTCACCCCGACAGCTTAGAGATGGCACTGAAGCTTTCTTT.

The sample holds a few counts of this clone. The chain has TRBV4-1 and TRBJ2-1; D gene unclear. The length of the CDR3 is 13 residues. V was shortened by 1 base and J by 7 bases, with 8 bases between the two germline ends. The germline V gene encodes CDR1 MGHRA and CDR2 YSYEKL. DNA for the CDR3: TGCGCCAGCAGCCAAGGACTTAATAATGAGCAGTTCTTC. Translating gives CASSQGLNNEQFF.

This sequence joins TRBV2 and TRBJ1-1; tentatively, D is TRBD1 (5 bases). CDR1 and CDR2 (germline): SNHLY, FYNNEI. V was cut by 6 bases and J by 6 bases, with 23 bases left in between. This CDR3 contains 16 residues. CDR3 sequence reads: CASSPNDPATGAEAFF. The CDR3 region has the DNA TGTGCCAGCAGCCCTAACGACCCGGCTACGGGGGCTGAAGCTTTCTTT.

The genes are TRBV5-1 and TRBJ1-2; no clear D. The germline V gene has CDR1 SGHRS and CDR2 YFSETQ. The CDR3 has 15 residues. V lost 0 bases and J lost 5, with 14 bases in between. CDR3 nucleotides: TGCGCCAGCAGCTTGGGGGAGCCCATTGGTTATGGCTACACCTTC. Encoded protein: CASSLGEPIGYGYTF. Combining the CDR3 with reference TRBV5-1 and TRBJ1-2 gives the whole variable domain KAGVTQTPRYLIKTRGQQVTLSCSPISGHRSVSWYQQTPGQGLQFLFEYFSETQRNKGNFPGRFSGRQFSNSRSEMNVSTLELGDSALYLCASSLGEPIGYGYTFGSGTRLTVV.

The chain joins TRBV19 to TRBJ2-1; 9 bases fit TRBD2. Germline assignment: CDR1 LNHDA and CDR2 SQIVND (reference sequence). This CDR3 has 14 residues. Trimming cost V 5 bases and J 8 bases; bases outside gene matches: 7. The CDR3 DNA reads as TGTGCCAGTAGTGTGGGACTAGCCTCCTATGAGCAGTTCTTC. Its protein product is CASSVGLASYEQFF.

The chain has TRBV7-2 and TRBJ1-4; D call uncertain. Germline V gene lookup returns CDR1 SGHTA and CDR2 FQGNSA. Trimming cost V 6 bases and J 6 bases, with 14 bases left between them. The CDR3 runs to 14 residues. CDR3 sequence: CASRPRPGDEKLFF. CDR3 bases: TGTGCCAGCAGACCACGACCAGGCGATGAAAAACTGTTTTTT.

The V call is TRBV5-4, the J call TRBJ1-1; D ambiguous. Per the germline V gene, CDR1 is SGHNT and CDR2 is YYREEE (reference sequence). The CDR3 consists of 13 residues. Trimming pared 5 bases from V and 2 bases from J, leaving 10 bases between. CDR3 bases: TGTGCCAGCAGGAGGCCCGACAACACTGAAGCTTTCTTT. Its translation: CASRRPDNTEAFF.

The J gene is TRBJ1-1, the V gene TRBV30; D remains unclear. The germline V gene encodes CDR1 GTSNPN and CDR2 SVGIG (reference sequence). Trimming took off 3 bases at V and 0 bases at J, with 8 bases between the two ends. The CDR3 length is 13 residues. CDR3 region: CAWRNSMNTEAFF. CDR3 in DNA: TGTGCCTGGAGAAACTCCATGAACACTGAAGCTTTCTTT.

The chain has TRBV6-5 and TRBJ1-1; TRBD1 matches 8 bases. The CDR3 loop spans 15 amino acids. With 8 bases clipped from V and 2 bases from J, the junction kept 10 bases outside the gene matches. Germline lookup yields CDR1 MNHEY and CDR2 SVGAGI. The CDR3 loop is CASGSLDRGNTEAFF. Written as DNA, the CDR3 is TGTGCCAGCGGAAGCCTAGACAGGGGTAACACTGAAGCTTTCTTT.

CDR3 DNA: TGCGCCAGCAGCCAAGAGACAGGGAGCCTTAGCAAAAACATTCAGTACTTC. This sequence encodes CASSQETGSLSKNIQYF. The chain recombines TRBV4-3 with TRBJ2-4, with 7 bases matching TRBD1. Unmatched junction bases numbered 8, after V lost 0 bases and J lost 3 bases. This CDR3 has 17 amino acids. Germline V CDR1 and CDR2: LGHNA, YSLEER.

CDR3 nucleotide sequence: TGTGCCAGCAGTGAAGCGAGTCAGGGAGGGAACACCATATATTTT. As protein: CASSEASQGGNTIYF. The chain couples TRBV6-1 to TRBJ1-3, with D possibly being TRBD1 (5 bases). The CDR3 length is 15 residues. Germline CDR1 and CDR2: MNHNS and SASEGT. V lost 0 bases and J 7 bases, leaving 13 bases between the germline ends.

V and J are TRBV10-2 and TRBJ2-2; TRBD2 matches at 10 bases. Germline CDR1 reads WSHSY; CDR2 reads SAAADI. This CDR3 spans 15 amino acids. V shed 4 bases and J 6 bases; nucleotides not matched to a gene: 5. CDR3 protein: CASSVASGSSGELFF. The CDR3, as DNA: TGCGCCAGCAGTGTTGCTAGCGGGAGCTCCGGGGAGCTGTTTTTT.

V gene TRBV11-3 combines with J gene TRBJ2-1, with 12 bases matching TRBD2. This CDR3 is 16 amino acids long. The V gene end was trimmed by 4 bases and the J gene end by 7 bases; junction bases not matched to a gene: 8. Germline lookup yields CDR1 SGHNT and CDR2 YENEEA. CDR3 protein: CASSSTTSGRENEQFF. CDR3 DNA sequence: TGTGCCAGCAGCTCAACGACTAGCGGGAGAGAAAATGAGCAGTTCTTC.

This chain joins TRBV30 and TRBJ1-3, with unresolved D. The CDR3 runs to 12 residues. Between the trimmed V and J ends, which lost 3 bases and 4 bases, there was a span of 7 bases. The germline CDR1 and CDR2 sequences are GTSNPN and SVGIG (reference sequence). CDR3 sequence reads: CAWSPFGNTIYF. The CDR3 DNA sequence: TGTGCCTGGAGCCCGTTCGGAAACACCATATATTTT.

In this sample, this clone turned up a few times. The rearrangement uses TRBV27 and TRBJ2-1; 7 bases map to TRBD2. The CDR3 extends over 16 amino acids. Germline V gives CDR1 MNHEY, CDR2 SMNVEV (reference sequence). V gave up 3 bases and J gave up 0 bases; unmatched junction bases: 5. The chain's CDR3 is CASSLFGGSSYNEQFF. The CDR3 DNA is TGTGCCAGCAGTTTGTTTGGCGGGAGCTCCTACAATGAGCAGTTCTTC.

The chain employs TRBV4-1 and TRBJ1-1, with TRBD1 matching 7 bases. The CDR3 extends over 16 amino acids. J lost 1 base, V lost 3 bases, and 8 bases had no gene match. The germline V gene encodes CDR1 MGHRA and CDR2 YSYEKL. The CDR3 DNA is TGCGCCAGCAGCCATCCTTTCCGGGACAGGAACACTGAAGCTTTCTTT. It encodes CASSHPFRDRNTEAFF.

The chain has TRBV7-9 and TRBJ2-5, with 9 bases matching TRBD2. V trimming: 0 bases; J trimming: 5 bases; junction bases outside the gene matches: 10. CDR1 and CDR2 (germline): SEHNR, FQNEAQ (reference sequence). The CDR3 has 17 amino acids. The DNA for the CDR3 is TGTGCCAGCAGCTTAGCTCGGATTAGCGGGAGCCCGGAGACCCAGTACTTC. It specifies CASSLARISGSPETQYF.